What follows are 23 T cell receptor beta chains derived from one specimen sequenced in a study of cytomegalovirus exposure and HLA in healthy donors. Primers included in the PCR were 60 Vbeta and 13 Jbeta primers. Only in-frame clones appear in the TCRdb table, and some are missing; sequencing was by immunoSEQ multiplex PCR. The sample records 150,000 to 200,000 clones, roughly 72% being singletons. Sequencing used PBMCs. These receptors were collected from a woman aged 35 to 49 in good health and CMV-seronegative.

In nucleotides, the CDR3 is TGTGCCAGCAGCTTCGTAGGGAGCACTGAAGCTTTCTTT. Translating gives CASSFVGSTEAFF. This rearrangement joins TRBV7-2 to TRBJ1-1; D ambiguous. The CDR3 is made up of 13 amino acids. V gave up 3 bases and J gave up 4 bases, with 9 bases separating them. Germline V gene sequence: CDR1 SGHTA, CDR2 FQGNSA.

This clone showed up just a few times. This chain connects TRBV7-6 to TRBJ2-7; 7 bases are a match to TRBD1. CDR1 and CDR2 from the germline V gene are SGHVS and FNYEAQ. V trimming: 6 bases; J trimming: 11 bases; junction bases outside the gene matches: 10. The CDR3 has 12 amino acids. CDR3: CASSHPGQREYF. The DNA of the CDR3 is TGTGCCAGCAGTCATCCGGGACAGCGAGAGTACTTC.

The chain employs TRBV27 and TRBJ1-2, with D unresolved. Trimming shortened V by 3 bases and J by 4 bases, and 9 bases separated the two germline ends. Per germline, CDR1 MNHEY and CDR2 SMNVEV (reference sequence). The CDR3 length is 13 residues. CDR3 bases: TGTGCCAGCAGTTTGGACGGGAGCTATGGCTACACCTTC. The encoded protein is CASSLDGSYGYTF.

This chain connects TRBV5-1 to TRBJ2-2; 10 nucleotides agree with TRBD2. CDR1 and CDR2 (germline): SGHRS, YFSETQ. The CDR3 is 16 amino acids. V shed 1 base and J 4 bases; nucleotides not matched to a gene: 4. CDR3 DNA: TGCGCCAGCAGCTTGTCATCTAGCGGGGGCACCGGGGAGCTGTTTTTT. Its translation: CASSLSSSGGTGELFF.

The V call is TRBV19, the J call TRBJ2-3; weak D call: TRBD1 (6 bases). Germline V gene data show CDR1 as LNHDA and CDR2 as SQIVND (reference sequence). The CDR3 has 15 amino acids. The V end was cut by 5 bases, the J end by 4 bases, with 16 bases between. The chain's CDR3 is CASSEGVTSPDTQYF. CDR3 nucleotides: TGTGCCAGTAGTGAGGGGGTCACTTCCCCAGATACGCAGTATTTT.

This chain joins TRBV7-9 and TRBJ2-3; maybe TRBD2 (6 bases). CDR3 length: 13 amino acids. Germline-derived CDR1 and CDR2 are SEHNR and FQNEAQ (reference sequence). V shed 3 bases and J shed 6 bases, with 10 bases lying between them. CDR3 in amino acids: CASSFWGRDTQYF. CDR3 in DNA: TGTGCCAGCAGCTTCTGGGGGAGGGATACGCAGTATTTT.

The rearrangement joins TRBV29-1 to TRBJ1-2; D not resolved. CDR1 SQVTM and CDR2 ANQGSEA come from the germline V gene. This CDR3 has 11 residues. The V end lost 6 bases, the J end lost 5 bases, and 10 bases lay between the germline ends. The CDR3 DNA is TGCAGCGTGTCTCTAGCGTATGGCTACACCTTC. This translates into CSVSLAYGYTF.

The CDR3 is CASSFRGSDTEAFF. CDR3 DNA: TGCGCCAGCAGCTTCAGGGGTTCCGACACTGAAGCTTTCTTT. The chain recombines TRBV5-1 with TRBJ1-1, with D tentatively TRBD1 (6 bases). V was trimmed by 2 bases and J by 3 bases, leaving 11 bases between them. The CDR3 covers 14 residues. Germline V gene lookup returns CDR1 SGHRS and CDR2 YFSETQ.

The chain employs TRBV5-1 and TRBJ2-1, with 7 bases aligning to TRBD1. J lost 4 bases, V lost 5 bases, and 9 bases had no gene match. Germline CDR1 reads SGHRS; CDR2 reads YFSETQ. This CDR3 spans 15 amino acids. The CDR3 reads CASRWDSNPYNEQFF. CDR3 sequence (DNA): TGCGCCAGCAGATGGGACAGCAACCCTTACAATGAGCAGTTCTTC.

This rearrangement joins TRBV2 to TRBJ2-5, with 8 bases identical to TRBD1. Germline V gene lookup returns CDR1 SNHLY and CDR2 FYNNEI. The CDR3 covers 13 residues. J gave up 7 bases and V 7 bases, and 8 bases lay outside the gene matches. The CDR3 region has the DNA TGTGCCAGCACCCAAAGGGGACAGGTGACCCAGTACTTC. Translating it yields CASTQRGQVTQYF.

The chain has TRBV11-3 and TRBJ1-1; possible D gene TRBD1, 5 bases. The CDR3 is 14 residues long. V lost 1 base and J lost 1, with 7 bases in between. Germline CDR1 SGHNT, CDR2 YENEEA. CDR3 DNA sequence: TGTGCCAGCAGCTTAGGACAGAAGAACACTGAAGCTTTCTTT. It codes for CASSLGQKNTEAFF. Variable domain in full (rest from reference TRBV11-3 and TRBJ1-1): EAGVVQSPRYKIIEKKQPVAFWCNPISGHNTLYWYLQNLGQGPELLIRYENEEAVDDSQLPKDRFSAERLKGVDSTLKIQPAELGDSAVYLCASSLGQKNTEAFFGQGTRLTVV.

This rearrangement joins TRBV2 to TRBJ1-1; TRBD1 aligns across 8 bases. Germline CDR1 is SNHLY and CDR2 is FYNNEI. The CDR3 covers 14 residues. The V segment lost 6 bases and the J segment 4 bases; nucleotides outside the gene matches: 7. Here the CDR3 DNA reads TGTGCCAGCAGCTACGGACAGGGAGTCACTGAAGCTTTCTTT. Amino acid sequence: CASSYGQGVTEAFF. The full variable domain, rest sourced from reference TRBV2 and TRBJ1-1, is EPEVTQTPSHQVTQMGQEVILRCVPISNHLYFYWYRQILGQKVEFLVSFYNNEISEKSEIFDDQFSVERPDGSNFTLKIRSTKLEDSAMYFCASSYGQGVTEAFFGQGTRLTVV.

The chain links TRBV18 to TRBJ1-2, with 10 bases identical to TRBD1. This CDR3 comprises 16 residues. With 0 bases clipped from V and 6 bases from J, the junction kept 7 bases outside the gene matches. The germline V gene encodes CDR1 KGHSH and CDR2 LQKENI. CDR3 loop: CASSPPGTGVQDGYTF. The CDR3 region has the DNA TGTGCCAGCTCACCACCCGGGACAGGGGTTCAAGATGGCTACACCTTC. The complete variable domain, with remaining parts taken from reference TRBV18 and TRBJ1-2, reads NAGVMQNPRHLVRRRGQEARLRCSPMKGHSHVYWYRQLPEEGLKFMVYLQKENIIDESGMPKERFSAEFPKEGPSILRIQQVVRGDSAAYFCASSPPGTGVQDGYTFGSGTRLTVV.

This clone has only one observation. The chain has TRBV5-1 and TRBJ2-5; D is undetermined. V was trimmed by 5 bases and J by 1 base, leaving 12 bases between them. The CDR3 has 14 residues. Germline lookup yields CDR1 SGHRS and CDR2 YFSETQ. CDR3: CASRGQPSQETQYF. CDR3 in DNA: TGCGCCAGCAGGGGCCAGCCGAGCCAAGAGACCCAGTACTTC.

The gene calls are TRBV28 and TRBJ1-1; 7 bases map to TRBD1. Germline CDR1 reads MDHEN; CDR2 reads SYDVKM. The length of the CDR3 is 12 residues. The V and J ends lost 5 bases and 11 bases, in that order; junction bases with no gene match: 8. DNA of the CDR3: TGTGCCAGCAGTCTAACCAGGGGGTTGGCTTTCTTT. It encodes CASSLTRGLAFF.

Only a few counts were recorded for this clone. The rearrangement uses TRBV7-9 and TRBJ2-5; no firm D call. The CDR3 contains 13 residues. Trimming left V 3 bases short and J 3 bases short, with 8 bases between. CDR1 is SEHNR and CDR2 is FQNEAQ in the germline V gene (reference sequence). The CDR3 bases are TGTGCCAGCAGCTTCTACCCCGAAGAGACCCAGTACTTC. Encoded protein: CASSFYPEETQYF.

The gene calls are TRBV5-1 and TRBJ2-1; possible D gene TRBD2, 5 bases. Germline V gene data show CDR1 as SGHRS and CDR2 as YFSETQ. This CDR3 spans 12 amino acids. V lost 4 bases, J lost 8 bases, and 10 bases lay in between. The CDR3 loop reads CASSTTNYEQFF. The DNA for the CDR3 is TGCGCCAGCAGCACGACTAATTATGAGCAGTTCTTC.

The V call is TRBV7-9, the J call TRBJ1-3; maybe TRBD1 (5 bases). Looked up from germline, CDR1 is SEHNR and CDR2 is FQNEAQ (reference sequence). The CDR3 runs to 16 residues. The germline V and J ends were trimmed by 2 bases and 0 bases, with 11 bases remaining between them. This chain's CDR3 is CASSLPQGFSGNTIYF. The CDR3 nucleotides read TGTGCCAGCAGCTTACCCCAGGGTTTCTCTGGAAACACCATATATTTT.

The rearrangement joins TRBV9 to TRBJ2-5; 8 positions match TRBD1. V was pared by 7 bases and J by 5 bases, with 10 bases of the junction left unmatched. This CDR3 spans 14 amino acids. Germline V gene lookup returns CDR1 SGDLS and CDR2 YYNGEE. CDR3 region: CASGGDRGGETQYF. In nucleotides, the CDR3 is TGTGCCAGCGGCGGAGACAGGGGTGGGGAGACCCAGTACTTC.

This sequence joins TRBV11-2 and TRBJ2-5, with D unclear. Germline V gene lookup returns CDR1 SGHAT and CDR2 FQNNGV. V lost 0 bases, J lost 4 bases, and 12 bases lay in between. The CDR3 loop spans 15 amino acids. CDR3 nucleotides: TGTGCCAGCAGCTTAGATCTCGGCGGAGTAGAGACCCAGTACTTC. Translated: CASSLDLGGVETQYF.

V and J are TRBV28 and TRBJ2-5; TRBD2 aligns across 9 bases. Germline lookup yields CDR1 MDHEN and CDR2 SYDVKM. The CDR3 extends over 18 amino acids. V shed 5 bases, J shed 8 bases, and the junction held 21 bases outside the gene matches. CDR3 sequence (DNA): TGTGCCAGCAGTCCCGGGACTAGCTCCGGCGTAAATAGGAAAACCCAGTACTTC. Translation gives CASSPGTSSGVNRKTQYF.

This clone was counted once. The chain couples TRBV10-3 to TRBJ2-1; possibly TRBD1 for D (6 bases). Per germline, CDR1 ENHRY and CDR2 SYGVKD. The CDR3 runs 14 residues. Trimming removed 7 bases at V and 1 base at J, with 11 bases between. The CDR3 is CAITGTGSYNEQFF. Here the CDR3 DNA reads TGTGCCATCACAGGAACAGGGTCCTACAATGAGCAGTTCTTC.

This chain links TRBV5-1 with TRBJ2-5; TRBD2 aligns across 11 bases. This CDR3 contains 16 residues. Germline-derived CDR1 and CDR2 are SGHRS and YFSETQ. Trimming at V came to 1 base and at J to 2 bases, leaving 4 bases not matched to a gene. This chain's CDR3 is CASSLMGLAEQETQYF. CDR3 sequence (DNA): TGCGCCAGCAGCTTGATGGGACTAGCGGAACAAGAGACCCAGTACTTC.